This entry is about one T cell receptor beta chain. Its antigen remains undetermined. Base qualities were left out, and no much larger clone turns up one base away. Trimming accounts for 4 bases at V and 4 bases at J, while the number of junction bases matched to no gene is 11. CDR1 SGHRS and CDR2 YFSETQ are derived from the germline V gene. Counted from cysteine to phenylalanine, this CDR3 has 15 amino acids. The only DNA kept is the CDR3, 45 bases in frame from the first base. The sample belongs to a study of blood T cell repertoires in COVID-19 (dated by TCRdb to the early 2020s). About the investigation overall: Collaborator samples came from the United States, Italy and Spain and covered acute and convalescent phases of COVID-19. The prospective study material was composed of cDNA or gDNA derived from T cells, B-cell-depleted T cells, or PBMCs. Deeply sampled blood TCRbeta repertoires from subjects exposed to, actively infected with, or recovered from COVID-19 were included in the dataset. The repertoires were made available in a free public database intended to serve as a resource for research on the immune response to SARS-CoV-2. Samples were obtained from the ongoing ImmuneRACE study (first 160 participants) and from 1,254 subjects provided by 6 global collaborators. A de-identified subject ID, COVID-19 status, age in years and sex were almost always included in the sample metadata. Where HLA class I and class II types were available, the types were taken from metadata supplied by the sample provider, not from assay-based typing.

At one collaborating source in Seattle, patients were enrolled during active infection and were followed longitudinally through the course of disease. The collaborating institutions used their own protocols to collect whole blood in K2EDTA tubes. For TCRbeta analysis, collaborator samples were shipped as frozen whole blood, as isolated PBMCs, or as DNA extracted from either sample type. TCRbeta CDR3 regions were amplified from genomic DNA by means of the immunoSEQ Assay, a bias-controlled multiplex PCR. In the paper's pipeline: Nucleated cell counts per sample were estimated from amplification of reference gene primers within the assay. To quantify the absolute abundance of each unique TCRbeta CDR3 rearrangement, sequence reads were collapsed and filtered. For each sample, productive Simpson clonality was calculated as the square root of Simpson's diversity index over productive rearrangements. The table comes from immuneACCESS by way of TCRdb, which keeps in-frame sequences with V and J called. Part of the clones is missing from these tables; in studies checked, under half for an unresolved V gene and the rest for unknown reasons. That table gives V, J and clone size, and the DNA gave D and trimming. This sample gives 85,000 to 120,000 clones in total; around 78% of them show up just once. The leading ten clones occupy 6.2% of the sample.

Broad study findings and their caveats: How much clinical and demographic metadata was included differed by source and by participant, and the metadata was provided uncurated.

This clonotype was sampled from a man older than 75 with COVID-19, enrolled during active disease. The receptor chain draws on TRBV5-1 and TRBJ2-7; 7 middle bases align to TRBD2. Specimen: peripheral blood. The bases are TGCGCCAGCAGCCGTCGGGCGGGAGAAACTTACGAGCAGTACTTC. This encodes CASSRRAGETYEQYF.